Listed here are 31 T cell receptor beta chains from one sample, sequenced in a study of cytomegalovirus exposure and HLA in healthy donors. Assay used: immunoSEQ multiplex PCR; TCRdb lists only in-frame clones, some missing. The sample yields about 170,000 clones, approximately 86% seen once. The source material was PBMCs. These receptors were taken from a woman between 18 and 29 years old in good health and CMV-seronegative.

The CDR3 nucleotides are TGTGCCAGCAGTTTCGGGGATGAGCAGTTCTTC. Protein sequence: CASSFGDEQFF. This chain uses TRBV27 with TRBJ2-1, with D possibly matching TRBD2 (5 bases). Germline CDR1 and CDR2: MNHEY and SMNVEV (reference sequence). The CDR3 length is 11 residues. V was trimmed by 3 bases and J by 8 bases, leaving 5 bases between them.

This clone was seen a single time. V and J are TRBV9 and TRBJ2-5, with D possibly matching TRBD1 (6 bases). Per germline, CDR1 SGDLS and CDR2 YYNGEE. V was cut by 3 bases and J by 3 bases, with 9 bases left in between. CDR3 length: 13 amino acids. In DNA form, the CDR3 reads TGTGCCAGCAGCGCCGGGACAAAAGAGACCCAGTACTTC. It is translated as CASSAGTKETQYF.

V usage is TRBV19 and J usage is TRBJ1-2, with 9 bases aligning to TRBD1. The V and J ends lost 7 bases and 6 bases, in that order; junction bases with no gene match: 12. This CDR3 contains 15 residues. Germline V gene sequence: CDR1 LNHDA, CDR2 SQIVND (reference sequence). This CDR3 is CASIITVGQGNGYTF. The CDR3 region has the DNA TGTGCCAGTATCATTACCGTGGGACAGGGAAATGGCTACACCTTC.

The chain joins TRBV5-4 to TRBJ2-6; no firm D call. Germline assignment: CDR1 SGHNT and CDR2 YYREEE (reference sequence). The V gene lost 3 bases and the J gene lost 0 bases, with 7 bases spanning the gap. This CDR3 comprises 15 residues. In DNA form, the CDR3 reads TGTGCCAGCAGCTGGGCGCACTCTGGGGCCAACGTCCTGACTTTC. This codes for CASSWAHSGANVLTF.

The CDR3 DNA reads TGTGCCAGCAGCTCCGGGTCGTCCAGTGGCGTAAACACCATATATTTT. This sequence encodes CASSSGSSSGVNTIYF. The J gene is TRBJ1-3, the V gene TRBV11-2, with no clear D. V lost 4 bases, J lost 6 bases, and 19 bases lay in between. CDR3 length: 16 amino acids. The germline V gene encodes CDR1 SGHAT and CDR2 FQNNGV.

The V gene is TRBV6-5, the J gene TRBJ1-3; TRBD1 matches at 9 bases. Germline V lookup: CDR1 MNHEY, CDR2 SVGAGI. This CDR3 comprises 15 residues. Germline trimming cut 6 bases from V and 4 bases from J; bases unmatched to any gene: 7. The CDR3 sequence is CASRNRDRAGNTIYF. In DNA, the CDR3 is TGTGCCAGCAGAAACAGGGACAGGGCAGGAAACACCATATATTTT.

The chain recombines TRBV7-9 with TRBJ2-7; D is possibly TRBD1 (5 bases). This CDR3 has 15 amino acids. Trimming removed 4 bases at V and 2 bases at J, with 15 bases between. Germline V lookup: CDR1 SEHNR, CDR2 FQNEAQ (reference sequence). The CDR3 coding sequence is TGTGCCAGCAGCTCCAGGGCTATGTCCGCCTACGAGCAGTACTTC. Amino acid sequence: CASSSRAMSAYEQYF. The full variable domain, rest sourced from reference TRBV7-9 and TRBJ2-7, is DTGVSQNPRHKITKRGQNVTFRCDPISEHNRLYWYRQTLGQGPEFLTYFQNEAQLEKSRLLSDRFSAERPKGSFSTLEIQRTEQGDSAMYLCASSSRAMSAYEQYFGPGTRLTVT.

The chain uses TRBV9 and TRBJ2-7; 10 bases agree with TRBD2. The CDR3 has 15 amino acids. V was clipped by 0 bases and J by 1 base; unmatched bases: 1. Germline V gene sequence: CDR1 SGDLS, CDR2 YYNGEE. CDR3 in amino acids: CASSVAAGGSYEQYF. In DNA form, the CDR3 reads TGTGCCAGCAGCGTAGCAGCGGGAGGGTCCTACGAGCAGTACTTC.

The CDR3 DNA is TGTGCCAGCAGCGTGGGGACCCCTAGGGGAACTGAAGCTTTCTTT. It specifies CASSVGTPRGTEAFF. This chain connects TRBV5-4 to TRBJ1-1; possible D gene TRBD1, 5 bases. CDR3 size: 15 residues. V was clipped by 4 bases and J by 5 bases, with 18 bases between them. Germline CDR1 SGHNT, CDR2 YYREEE (reference sequence). Together with reference TRBV5-4 and TRBJ1-1, the CDR3 gives the full variable domain: ETGVTQSPTHLIKTRGQQVTLRCSSQSGHNTVSWYQQALGQGPQFIFQYYREEENGRGNFPPRFSGLQFPNYSSELNVNALELDDSALYLCASSVGTPRGTEAFFGQGTRLTVV.

The chain carries TRBV6-1 and TRBJ1-5; 8 positions agree with TRBD1. The V segment lost 5 bases and the J segment 7 bases; nucleotides outside the gene matches: 7. The V gene's germline CDR1 is MNHNS and CDR2 SASEGT. The length of the CDR3 is 14 residues. CDR3 DNA: TGTGCCAGCAGTAGCCCAGACAGGGGACAGCCCCAGCATTTT. Translating it yields CASSSPDRGQPQHF.

The chain carries TRBV5-6 and TRBJ2-2; maybe TRBD1 (5 bases). V was trimmed by 2 bases and J by 4 bases, leaving 12 bases between them. The CDR3 runs 15 residues. Germline V gives CDR1 SGHDT, CDR2 YYEEEE. As DNA, the CDR3 is TGTGCCAGCAGCTTCGGGCAGGGCGGCACCGGGGAGCTGTTTTTT. Its protein is CASSFGQGGTGELFF.

The chain uses TRBV6-1 and TRBJ1-5; no clear D. Germline V CDR1 and CDR2: MNHNS, SASEGT. The V gene lost 4 bases and the J gene lost 5 bases, with 9 bases spanning the gap. The CDR3 covers 13 residues. The DNA of the CDR3 is TGTGCCAGCAGTGGCGGCAGCCATCAGCCCCAGCATTTT. Protein product: CASSGGSHQPQHF.

This chain uses TRBV5-1 with TRBJ1-6, with 11 bases matching TRBD1. This CDR3 spans 18 amino acids. Germline-derived CDR1 and CDR2 are SGHRS and YFSETQ. The V and J ends lost 0 bases and 6 bases, in that order; junction bases with no gene match: 8. The DNA for the CDR3 is TGCGCCAGCAGCTTGGCGGACAGGGGGCGAGTGAGTAATTCACCCCTCCACTTT. Translating gives CASSLADRGRVSNSPLHF.

The chain couples TRBV5-8 to TRBJ2-7, with 9 bases matching TRBD1. This CDR3 comprises 17 residues. Germline V gene lookup returns CDR1 SGHTS and CDR2 YDEGEE. V was pared by 3 bases and J by 6 bases, with 16 bases of the junction left unmatched. CDR3 sequence: CASSSGTGLPYGPEQYF. DNA for the CDR3: TGTGCCAGCAGCTCCGGGACAGGGCTACCGTACGGGCCCGAGCAGTACTTC. Supplemented by reference TRBV5-8 and TRBJ2-7, the full variable domain reads EAGVTQSPTHLIKTRGQQATLRCSPISGHTSVYWYQQALGLGLQFLLWYDEGEERNRGNFPPRFSGRQFPNYSSELNVNALELEDSALYLCASSSGTGLPYGPEQYFGPGTRLTVT.

The CDR3 here is CASSQEDRYNYEQYF. As DNA, the CDR3 is TGCGCCAGCAGCCAGGAAGACAGGTATAACTACGAGCAGTACTTC. V is TRBV4-1 and J is TRBJ2-7; weak D call: TRBD1 (6 bases). CDR1 is MGHRA and CDR2 is YSYEKL in the germline V gene. The CDR3 sequence is 15 residues long. Trimming took off 3 bases at V and 3 bases at J, with 15 bases between the two ends.

The chain is built from TRBV4-2 and TRBJ2-5, with TRBD2 matching over 9 bases. The CDR3 has 15 amino acids. V lost 4 bases, J lost 0 bases, and 3 bases stayed unmatched. CDR1 LGHNA and CDR2 YNFKEQ come from the germline V gene. CDR3 residues: CASSPIAGDQETQYF. The CDR3 DNA sequence: TGTGCCAGCAGCCCCATAGCGGGGGACCAAGAGACCCAGTACTTC.

This clone was detected only a few times. The chain links TRBV7-8 to TRBJ1-5; TRBD1 matches at 9 bases. V trimming: 4 bases; J trimming: 5 bases; junction bases outside the gene matches: 12. The germline gives CDR1 SGHVS, CDR2 FQNEAQ. CDR3 length equals 17 residues. The CDR3 reads CASSSLLRQGVYQPQHF. CDR3 in DNA: TGTGCCAGCAGCTCCCTACTCCGACAGGGGGTGTATCAGCCCCAGCATTTT.

This chain links TRBV7-6 with TRBJ2-5, with a possible D match to TRBD2 (6 bases). V gave up 1 base and J gave up 5 bases, with 8 bases separating them. CDR1 and CDR2 (germline): SGHVS, FNYEAQ. This CDR3 region has 13 residues. Here the CDR3 DNA reads TGTGCCAGCAGCTTAGTTCTAGCGGAGACCCAGTACTTC. It specifies CASSLVLAETQYF.

The V call is TRBV6-1, the J call TRBJ1-5; tentatively, D is TRBD1 (5 bases). Looked up from germline, CDR1 is MNHNS and CDR2 is SASEGT. This CDR3 contains 14 residues. The germline V and J ends were trimmed by 7 bases and 3 bases, with 13 bases remaining between them. Here the CDR3 reads CASNLDSFNQPQHF. As DNA, the CDR3 is TGTGCCAGCAACCTCGACAGCTTCAATCAGCCCCAGCATTTT.

The chain uses TRBV5-1 and TRBJ2-2; TRBD1 agrees at 8 bases. The V segment lost 2 bases and the J segment 4 bases; nucleotides outside the gene matches: 7. Looked up from germline, CDR1 is SGHRS and CDR2 is YFSETQ. The CDR3 spans 16 residues. The CDR3 reads CASSFEDRGGTGELFF. Written as DNA, the CDR3 is TGCGCCAGCAGCTTTGAAGACAGGGGTGGCACCGGGGAGCTGTTTTTT.

The J gene is TRBJ2-2, the V gene TRBV7-9; perhaps TRBD1 as D (6 bases). V was cut by 1 base and J by 6 bases, with 21 bases left in between. This CDR3 is built from 18 residues. CDR1 and CDR2 from the germline V gene are SEHNR and FQNEAQ (reference sequence). The CDR3 loop reads CASSLVPPRTGMAGELFF. The CDR3 bases are TGTGCCAGCAGCTTAGTCCCGCCCCGCACAGGGATGGCCGGGGAGCTGTTTTTT.

V usage is TRBV27 and J usage is TRBJ1-2; a weak D match, TRBD1 (5 bases). Trimming removed 5 bases at V and 4 bases at J, with 20 bases between. The CDR3 spans 16 residues. The germline V gene has CDR1 MNHEY and CDR2 SMNVEV (reference sequence). CDR3 nucleotide sequence: TGTGCCAGCAGTCCCCACAGGTCCGCGCATGTCTATGGCTACACCTTC. Amino acid sequence: CASSPHRSAHVYGYTF.

The chain links TRBV11-2 to TRBJ2-5; tentative D call: TRBD1 (8 bases). Germline CDR1 SGHAT, CDR2 FQNNGV. The CDR3 has 16 amino acids. The V end was cut by 4 bases, the J end by 5 bases, with 20 bases between. The CDR3 sequence is CASSSTGGLPRETQYF. Written as DNA, the CDR3 is TGTGCCAGCAGCTCCACAGGGGGACTACCTAGGGAGACCCAGTACTTC.

The chain links TRBV20-1 to TRBJ2-7; D might be TRBD2 (5 bases). Trimming pared 2 bases from V and 4 bases from J, leaving 6 bases between. The CDR3 is 11 amino acids. CDR1 and CDR2 (germline): DFQATT, SNEGSKA (reference sequence). The CDR3 sequence: CSARTGYEQYF. CDR3 coding DNA: TGCAGTGCTAGAACGGGGTACGAGCAGTACTTC.

The chain employs TRBV7-8 and TRBJ1-5; 11 positions match TRBD1. V shed 4 bases, J shed 4 bases, and the junction held 6 bases outside the gene matches. This CDR3 has 16 residues. Germline-derived CDR1 and CDR2 are SGHVS and FQNEAQ. The CDR3 nucleotides read TGTGCCAGCAGCTCCCATAGGGACAGGGGGAATCAGCCCCAGCATTTT. This sequence encodes CASSSHRDRGNQPQHF.

The rearrangement uses TRBV5-4 and TRBJ2-6; D is possibly TRBD1 (5 bases). CDR3 length: 19 residues. V was cut by 4 bases and J by 0 bases, with 20 bases left in between. Germline V lookup: CDR1 SGHNT, CDR2 YYREEE (reference sequence). The DNA for the CDR3 is TGTGCCAGCAGCGCCCCGGCCGGCAGGGATCCCTCTGGGGCCAACGTCCTGACTTTC. Translated: CASSAPAGRDPSGANVLTF. The variable domain in full, completed from reference TRBV5-4 and TRBJ2-6, reads ETGVTQSPTHLIKTRGQQVTLRCSSQSGHNTVSWYQQALGQGPQFIFQYYREEENGRGNFPPRFSGLQFPNYSSELNVNALELDDSALYLCASSAPAGRDPSGANVLTFGAGSRLTVL.

The chain combines TRBV10-2 with TRBJ1-2; unclear D gene. V dropped 2 bases and J dropped 5 bases, with 18 bases sitting between them. The length of the CDR3 is 16 residues. The germline CDR1 and CDR2 sequences are WSHSY and SAAADI. The CDR3 DNA is TGCGCCAGCAGTGAGGGGGAGACTCCGACGGGGTATGGCTACACCTTC. As protein: CASSEGETPTGYGYTF.

V usage is TRBV7-2 and J usage is TRBJ1-2; the D gene is possibly TRBD1 (6 bases). The CDR3 spans 13 residues. V was cut by 5 bases and J by 3 bases, with 10 bases left in between. CDR1 is SGHTA and CDR2 is FQGNSA in the germline V gene. DNA of the CDR3: TGTGCCAGCAGCGCCGGGGGGCACTATGGCTACACCTTC. This gives the protein CASSAGGHYGYTF.

CDR3 sequence (DNA): TGTGCCAGCTCCAGCCTAAGACAGTTAAATGGCTACACCTTC. Its protein product is CASSSLRQLNGYTF. The rearrangement links TRBV9 to TRBJ1-2; D possibly corresponds to TRBD1 (5 bases). Trimming left V 7 bases short and J 6 bases short, with 19 bases between. The CDR3 length is 14 residues. Germline assignment: CDR1 SGDLS and CDR2 YYNGEE.

The chain carries TRBV7-9 and TRBJ1-2; TRBD1 aligns across 8 bases. The CDR3 covers 13 residues. The ends lost 3 bases at V and 8 bases at J; junction bases unmatched: 5. Germline V gene data show CDR1 as SEHNR and CDR2 as FQNEAQ (reference sequence). CDR3 in DNA: TGTGCCAGCAGCTTTCCAGGGGGCAGAGGCTACACCTTC. Amino acid sequence: CASSFPGGRGYTF.

The V gene is TRBV5-1, the J gene TRBJ1-1; D perhaps matches TRBD1 (5 bases). The germline V and J ends were trimmed by 1 base and 1 base, with 8 bases remaining between them. The CDR3 spans 14 residues. CDR1 and CDR2 (germline): SGHRS, YFSETQ. CDR3 sequence (DNA): TGCGCCAGCAGCTTGTCAGGACAGAACACTGAAGCTTTCTTT. Protein sequence: CASSLSGQNTEAFF.